Below are 20 T cell receptor beta chains sequenced from a single sample in a study of T-cell memory formation after mild COVID-19. TCRdb processed the 5' RACE reads anew with MiXCR; each CDR3 protein has one entry. The table shows approximately 490,000 distinct CDR3 sequences, with over 20% occurring only once. Material for sequencing was PBMCs or a T cell subset sorted from them (not recorded which). These receptors came from an adult woman who had mild COVID-19 (a few samples of this study predate the infection). Cell type and time point are not known.

This clonotype came up a few times. V usage is TRBV7-6 and J usage is TRBJ2-1; TRBD2 agrees at 11 bases. Losses at the gene ends were 1 base for V and 2 bases for J; bases not matched to a gene: 1. Germline V gives CDR1 SGHVS, CDR2 FNYEAQ. This CDR3 has 16 residues. The CDR3 bases are TGTGCCAGCAGCTTAGTGACTAGCGGGACCTACAATGAGCAGTTCTTC. The encoded protein is CASSLVTSGTYNEQFF.

V gene TRBV12-3 or TRBV12-4 combines with J gene TRBJ1-2; the match to TRBD1 covers 8 bases. The CDR3 length is 16 residues. J lost 7 bases, V lost 7 bases, and 17 bases had no gene match. CDR3 region: CASTPRKAGGTGGYTF. In nucleotides, the CDR3 is TGTGCCAGCACCCCCAGGAAAGCAGGGGGGACAGGTGGCTACACCTTC.

The CDR3 DNA reads as TGTGCCAGCAGCCAAGGTTCGTGGGACCAGTACTTC. Protein sequence: CASSQGSWDQYF. The chain recombines TRBV3-1 with TRBJ2-7; D possibly uses TRBD1 or TRBD2 (5 bases each). V was clipped by 1 base and J by 10 bases, with 11 bases between them. The CDR3 sequence is 12 residues long. Germline assignment: CDR1 LGHDT and CDR2 YNNKEL (reference sequence).

This clonotype has just a few counts. CDR3 sequence (DNA): TGCAGTGCTAGAGATTTCACCGACCAGGGGCGCGAGGCAGCACAGGATACGCAGTATTTT. Its translation is CSARDFTDQGREAAQDTQYF. This rearrangement joins TRBV20-1 to TRBJ2-3, with D possibly TRBD1 on 6 matching bases. Trimming pared 0 bases from V and 6 bases from J, leaving 31 bases between. The CDR3 spans 20 residues. The germline V gene encodes CDR1 DFQATT and CDR2 SNEGSKA (reference sequence).

This clonotype was seen only a few times. The V gene is TRBV19, the J gene TRBJ2-1, with D tentatively TRBD2 (6 bases). The germline V gene encodes CDR1 LNHDA and CDR2 SQIVND (reference sequence). The V end lost 5 bases, the J end lost 3 bases, and 14 bases lay between the germline ends. CDR3 length: 15 amino acids. CDR3 sequence reads: CASSPADGSYNEQFF. The CDR3, as DNA: TGTGCCAGTAGTCCTGCTGACGGGAGCTACAATGAGCAGTTCTTC. The whole variable domain, filled in from reference TRBV19 and TRBJ2-1, reads DGGITQSPKYLFRKEGQNVTLSCEQNLNHDAMYWYRQDPGQGLRLIYYSQIVNDFQKGDIAEGYSVSREKKESFPLTVTSAQKNPTAFYLCASSPADGSYNEQFFGPGTRLTVL.

The chain joins TRBV7-9 to TRBJ2-1; 10 bases map to TRBD2. Losses at the gene ends were 11 bases for V and 7 bases for J; bases not matched to a gene: 8. CDR3 length: 13 amino acids. CDR1 and CDR2 from the germline V gene are SEHNR and FQNEAQ (reference sequence). The CDR3 is CAGGLAGVNEQFF. The DNA for the CDR3 is TGTGCCGGAGGGCTAGCGGGAGTGAATGAGCAGTTCTTC. The entire variable domain, with the rest obtained from reference TRBV7-9 and TRBJ2-1, is as follows: DTGVSQNPRHKITKRGQNVTFRCDPISEHNRLYWYRQTLGQGPEFLTYFQNEAQLEKSRLLSDRFSAERPKGSFSTLEIQRTEQGDSAMYLCAGGLAGVNEQFFGPGTRLTVL.

This clonotype was found a few times. The chain couples TRBV27 to TRBJ2-5; D uncertain. Germline lookup yields CDR1 MNHEY and CDR2 SMNVEV (reference sequence). This CDR3 is built from 16 residues. Trimming cost V 0 bases and J 5 bases, with 16 bases left between them. The CDR3: CASSLSAHPPWETQYF. CDR3 coding DNA: TGTGCCAGCAGTTTATCGGCGCACCCACCTTGGGAGACCCAGTACTTC.

The rearrangement uses TRBV4-2 and TRBJ2-2; 7 nucleotides line up with TRBD2. The CDR3 is 17 residues long. Trimming cost V 3 bases and J 0 bases; bases outside gene matches: 7. Germline V gene sequence: CDR1 LGHNA, CDR2 YNFKEQ. This chain's CDR3 is CASSQGEAGSNTGELFF. The DNA of the CDR3 is TGTGCCAGCAGCCAGGGTGAAGCGGGATCGAACACCGGGGAGCTGTTTTTT.

V gene TRBV30 combines with J gene TRBJ2-7; the match to TRBD1 covers 12 bases. Germline V gene lookup returns CDR1 GTSNPN and CDR2 SVGIG (reference sequence). The CDR3 length is 14 residues. The trim removed 0 bases at V and 5 bases at J, leaving 2 bases unmatched. The DNA for the CDR3 is TGTGCCTGGAGTGTGGGACAGGGGGCGCACGAGCAGTACTTC. As protein: CAWSVGQGAHEQYF.

This clonotype was observed a few times. The rearrangement links TRBV18 to TRBJ2-5, with a tentative D call TRBD1 (6 bases). The CDR3 has 13 amino acids. Per germline, CDR1 KGHSH and CDR2 LQKENI. V was clipped by 5 bases and J by 5 bases, with 12 bases between them. The CDR3 here is CASSAGQQETQYF. CDR3 DNA sequence: TGTGCCAGCTCAGCTGGACAGCAGGAGACCCAGTACTTC.

The table lists this clonotype with a count of one. The chain couples TRBV6-5 to TRBJ2-7, with TRBD1 matching 7 bases. Germline CDR1 MNHEY, CDR2 SVGAGI. V shed 2 bases and J 7 bases; nucleotides not matched to a gene: 11. CDR3 size: 15 residues. CDR3 residues: CASSYLTTGTEEQYF. The CDR3 coding sequence is TGTGCCAGCAGTTACCTCACGACAGGGACAGAAGAGCAGTACTTC.

This clonotype was recorded many times. This rearrangement joins TRBV7-9 to TRBJ2-7, with 8 bases aligning to TRBD1. Per the germline V gene, CDR1 is SEHNR and CDR2 is FQNEAQ (reference sequence). J gave up 3 bases and V 0 bases, and 4 bases lay outside the gene matches. This CDR3 has 15 amino acids. Here the CDR3 DNA reads TGTGCCAGCAGCTTAGCTGGACAGGGTTACTACGAGCAGTACTTC. This encodes CASSLAGQGYYEQYF. Full variable domain (outside the CDR3, taken from reference TRBV7-9 and TRBJ2-7): DTGVSQNPRHKITKRGQNVTFRCDPISEHNRLYWYRQTLGQGPEFLTYFQNEAQLEKSRLLSDRFSAERPKGSFSTLEIQRTEQGDSAMYLCASSLAGQGYYEQYFGPGTRLTVT.

The chain links TRBV9 to TRBJ2-3, with D unresolved. V was cut by 3 bases and J by 0 bases, with 17 bases left in between. The germline CDR1 and CDR2 sequences are SGDLS and YYNGEE. The length of the CDR3 is 17 residues. CDR3 region: CASSAKTGSASTDTQYF. The CDR3 bases are TGTGCCAGCAGCGCGAAGACCGGGTCAGCTAGCACAGATACGCAGTATTTT. Full variable domain (outside the CDR3, taken from reference TRBV9 and TRBJ2-3): DSGVTQTPKHLITATGQRVTLRCSPRSGDLSVYWYQQSLDQGLQFLIQYYNGEERAKGNILERFSAQQFPDLHSELNLSSLELGDSALYFCASSAKTGSASTDTQYFGPGTRLTVL.

This clonotype was recorded a few times. V usage is TRBV12-3 or TRBV12-4 and J usage is TRBJ1-2; D is unresolved. The CDR3 has 11 amino acids. V lost 1 base and J lost 13, with 10 bases in between. In nucleotides, the CDR3 is TGTGCCAGCAGTTTAGTGCCACCCCCCACCTTC. It yields the protein CASSLVPPPTF.

Ten or more counts support this clonotype. The chain is built from TRBV24-1 and TRBJ2-5; TRBD1 agrees at 9 bases. The trim removed 4 bases at V and 4 bases at J, leaving 0 bases unmatched. The CDR3 totals 13 residues. Germline V gene lookup returns CDR1 KGHDR and CDR2 SFDVKD. Here the CDR3 reads CATSEGQGETQYF. The CDR3 DNA sequence: TGTGCCACCAGTGAGGGACAGGGAGAGACCCAGTACTTC.

This clonotype was detected only once. The junction and the germline gene differ at one end; a read error may be behind it. The J gene is TRBJ2-7, the V gene TRBV3-1, with a possible D match to TRBD2 (5 bases). Germline lookup yields CDR1 LGHDT and CDR2 YNNKEL (reference sequence). This CDR3 contains 14 residues. The CDR3 sequence is CANSQEGLVDKQYF. Written as DNA, the CDR3 is TGTGCCAACAGCCAAGAGGGATTAGTCGATAAGCAGTACTTC.

This clonotype was observed a few times. This chain connects TRBV19 to TRBJ2-7, with D possibly TRBD2 on 5 matching bases. Germline V gives CDR1 LNHDA, CDR2 SQIVND (reference sequence). The CDR3 is 13 amino acids. V was cut by 5 bases and J by 0 bases, with 8 bases left in between. The CDR3 DNA reads TGTGCCAGTAGTGCGGGCCACTCCTACGAGCAGTACTTC. Its protein product is CASSAGHSYEQYF.

The J gene is TRBJ1-1, the V gene TRBV9; D remains ambiguous. This CDR3 comprises 13 residues. In germline, CDR1 is SGDLS, CDR2 YYNGEE. Trimming pared 5 bases from V and 6 bases from J, leaving 14 bases between. In DNA, the CDR3 is TGTGCCAGCAGTGGTCTCGGGGTCCCTGAAGCTTTCTTT. This translates into CASSGLGVPEAFF.

This clonotype was seen only a few times. The genes are TRBV6-5 and TRBJ1-4, with 9 bases that match TRBD1. Germline lookup yields CDR1 MNHEY and CDR2 SVGAGI. Trimming took 6 bases from V and 7 from J; bases not matched to a gene: 9. There are 15 residues in the CDR3. The CDR3 sequence is CASRMTQGAGEKLFF. The CDR3 coding sequence is TGTGCCAGCAGAATGACACAGGGGGCAGGTGAAAAACTGTTTTTT.

This clonotype turned up a few times. The V call is TRBV10-3, the J call TRBJ2-5, with 11 bases lining up with TRBD2. The V and J ends lost 4 bases and 2 bases, in that order; junction bases with no gene match: 9. The CDR3 is 17 amino acids. Germline CDR1 is ENHRY and CDR2 is SYGVKD. The CDR3 reads CAISVALAGGSQETQYF. In DNA, the CDR3 is TGTGCCATCAGTGTCGCCCTAGCGGGAGGAAGTCAAGAGACCCAGTACTTC.